Listed below are T cell receptor beta chains from one sample, sequenced in a study of cytomegalovirus exposure and HLA in healthy donors. Sequencing used immunoSEQ multiplex PCR; TCRdb keeps in-frame clones, though not all of them. Among roughly 250,000 clones listed, approximately 70% were seen once. Sample: PBMCs. Receptors originate from a female donor in good health and CMV-seronegative. CDR3s include the opening cysteine and the closing phenylalanine or tryptophan. D genes are given only for firm matches. Clone size, where shown, is once, few, many, or a class for clones that have expanded.

>NA|TRBV5-6|TRBJ2-3|few
CASRPRTSTDTQYF
TGTGCCAGCAGGCCAAGGACTAGCACAGATACGCAGTATTTT
>NA|TRBV28|TRBJ2-4|few
CASSFEGVGTKNIQYF
TGTGCCAGCAGTTTTGAGGGAGTTGGGACCAAAAACATTCAGTACTTC
>NA|TRBV19|TRBJ2-1|NA
CASSMGGGPYNEQFF
TGTGCCAGTAGTATGGGGGGAGGTCCTTACAATGAGCAGTTCTTC
>NA|TRBV6-6|TRBJ2-5|NA
CASNRVGAQETQYF
TGTGCCAGCAACAGGGTAGGAGCTCAAGAGACCCAGTACTTC
>TRBD2|TRBV7-9|TRBJ2-7|NA
CASSLGTSGTSYEQYF
TGTGCCAGCAGCTTAGGGACTAGCGGGACCTCCTACGAGCAGTACTTC
>TRBD1|TRBV7-9|TRBJ2-1|NA
CASSRTGDEQFF
TGTGCCAGCAGCCGGACAGGGGATGAGCAGTTCTTC
>NA|TRBV5-8|TRBJ1-1|few
CASSLGSRPNTEAFF
TGTGCCAGCAGCTTGGGATCGCGGCCGAACACTGAAGCTTTCTTT
>TRBD1|TRBV7-9|TRBJ1-1|NA
CSSSQGQGDTEAFF
TGTTCCAGCAGCCAGGGACAGGGGGACACTGAAGCTTTCTTT
>NA|TRBV7-9|TRBJ2-1|NA
CASSVVNIGGKRNEQFF
TGTGCCAGCAGTGTCGTCAATATAGGGGGAAAGAGGAATGAGCAGTTCTTC
>NA|TRBV2|TRBJ2-7|NA
CASSGVRGRATYEQYF
TGTGCCAGCAGCGGGGTAAGGGGGAGGGCCACTTACGAGCAGTACTTC
>TRBD1|TRBV6-1|TRBJ1-2|NA
CASSEFGTGGDGYTF
TGTGCCAGCAGTGAATTTGGGACAGGGGGCGATGGCTACACCTTC
>TRBD1|TRBV5-4|TRBJ1-1|NA
CASSRDRGRGVLLPEAFF
TGTGCCAGCAGCCGGGACAGGGGGCGCGGAGTTTTGCTCCCTGAAGCTTTCTTT
>TRBD1|TRBV2|TRBJ1-5|NA
CASSPGQGGNQPQHF
TGTGCCAGCAGCCCGGGACAGGGGGGCAATCAGCCCCAGCATTTT
>NA|TRBV15|TRBJ2-1|few
CATSTPGQGGLAGPNEQFF
TGTGCCACCAGCACGCCGGGACAGGGCGGGCTAGCGGGGCCAAATGAGCAGTTCTTC
>NA|TRBV7-9|TRBJ1-3|few
CASSLGPGRGNTIYF
TGTGCCAGCAGCTTAGGCCCGGGGAGGGGAAACACCATATATTTT
>TRBD1|TRBV7-2|TRBJ2-5|NA
CASSILGDRRETQYF
TGTGCCAGCAGCATTCTAGGGGACAGACGGGAGACCCAGTACTTC
>TRBD2|TRBV7-9|TRBJ2-7|NA
CASSSWTSGIDPVSEQYF
TGTGCCAGCAGCTCCTGGACTAGCGGGATTGATCCGGTATCCGAGCAGTACTTC
>NA|TRBV6-6|TRBJ1-4|few
CASSYSGSNEKLFF
TGTGCCAGCAGTTACTCGGGCAGTAATGAAAAACTGTTTTTT
>NA|TRBV28|TRBJ1-2|NA
CASVASDYGYTF
TGTGCCAGCGTGGCATCCGACTATGGCTACACCTTC
>TRBD2|TRBV5-1|TRBJ2-3|NA
CATAGGGTDTQYF
TGCGCCACCGCGGGGGGGGGCACAGATACGCAGTATTTT
>TRBD2|TRBV6-4|TRBJ2-1|NA
CASSPGGHDEQFF
TGTGCCAGCAGCCCGGGGGGTCATGACGAGCAGTTCTTC
>NA|TRBV18|TRBJ2-2|NA
CASSPIGQAGPGELFF
TGTGCCAGCTCACCAATAGGACAGGCGGGGCCCGGGGAGCTGTTTTTT
>NA|TRBV19|TRBJ1-2|few
CASSNQAYGYTF
TGTGCCAGTAGTAACCAGGCCTATGGCTACACCTTC
>TRBD1|TRBV9|TRBJ2-7|NA
CASSEGQLSYEQYF
TGTGCCAGCAGCGAGGGACAGCTATCCTACGAGCAGTACTTC
>TRBD2|TRBV11-2|TRBJ2-1|NA
CASSLDPGLATYNEQFF
TGTGCCAGCAGCTTAGATCCGGGACTAGCAACCTACAATGAGCAGTTCTTC
>NA|TRBV9|TRBJ2-2|NA
CATLANTGELFF
TGTGCCACCCTCGCGAACACCGGGGAGCTGTTTTTT
>TRBD1|TRBV27|TRBJ2-6|NA
CASSFRGGPSGANVLTF
TGTGCCAGCAGTTTTAGAGGGGGCCCCTCTGGGGCCAACGTCCTGACTTTC
>NA|TRBV4-1|TRBJ2-1|NA
CASSQGGVSYNEQFF
TGCGCCAGCAGCCAAGGGGGCGTCTCCTACAATGAGCAGTTCTTC
>TRBD1|TRBV28|TRBJ2-7|NA
CASTYRGRSYEQYF
TGTGCCAGCACATACAGGGGGCGGTCCTACGAGCAGTACTTC
>NA|TRBV29-1|TRBJ2-1|NA
CSVAPIGQLYNEQFF
TGCAGCGTTGCCCCGATCGGACAGCTTTACAATGAGCAGTTCTTC